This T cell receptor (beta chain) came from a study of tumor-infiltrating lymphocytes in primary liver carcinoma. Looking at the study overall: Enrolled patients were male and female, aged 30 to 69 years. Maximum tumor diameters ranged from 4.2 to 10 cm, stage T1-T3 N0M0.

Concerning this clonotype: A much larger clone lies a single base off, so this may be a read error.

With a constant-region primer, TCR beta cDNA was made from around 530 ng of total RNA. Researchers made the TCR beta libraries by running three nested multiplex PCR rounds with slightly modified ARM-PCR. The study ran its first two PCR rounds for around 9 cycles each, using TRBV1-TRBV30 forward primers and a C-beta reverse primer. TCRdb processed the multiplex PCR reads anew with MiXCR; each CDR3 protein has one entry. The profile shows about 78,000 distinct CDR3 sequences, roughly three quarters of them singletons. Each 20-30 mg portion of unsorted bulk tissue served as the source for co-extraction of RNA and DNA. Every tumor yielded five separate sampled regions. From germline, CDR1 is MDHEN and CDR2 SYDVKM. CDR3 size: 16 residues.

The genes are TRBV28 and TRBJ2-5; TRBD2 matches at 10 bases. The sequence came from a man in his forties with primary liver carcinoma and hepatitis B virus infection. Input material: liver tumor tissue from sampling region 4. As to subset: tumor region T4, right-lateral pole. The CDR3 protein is CASSFVLAGAGETQCF. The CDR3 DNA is TGTGCCAGCAGTTTTGTTCTAGCGGGAGCGGGAGAGACCCAGTGCTTC. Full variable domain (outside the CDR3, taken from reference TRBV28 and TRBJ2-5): DVKVTQSSRYLVKRTGEKVFLECVQDMDHENMFWYRQDPGLGLRLIYFSYDVKMKEKGDIPEGYSVSREKKERFSLILESASTNQTSMYLCASSFVLAGAGETQCFGPGTRLLVL.